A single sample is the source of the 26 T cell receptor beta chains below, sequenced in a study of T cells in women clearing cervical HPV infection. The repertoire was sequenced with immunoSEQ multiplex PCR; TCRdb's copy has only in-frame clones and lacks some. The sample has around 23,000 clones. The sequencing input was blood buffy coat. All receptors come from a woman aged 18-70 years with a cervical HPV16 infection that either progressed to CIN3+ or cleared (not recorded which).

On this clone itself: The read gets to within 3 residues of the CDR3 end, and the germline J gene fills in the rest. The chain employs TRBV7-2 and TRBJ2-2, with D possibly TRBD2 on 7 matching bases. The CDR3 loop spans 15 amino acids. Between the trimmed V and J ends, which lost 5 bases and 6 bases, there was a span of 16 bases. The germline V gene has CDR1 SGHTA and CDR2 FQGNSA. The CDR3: CASSPVGGGPGELFF. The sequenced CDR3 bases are TGTGCCAGCAGCCCAGTAGGGGGGGGGCCCGGGGAG.

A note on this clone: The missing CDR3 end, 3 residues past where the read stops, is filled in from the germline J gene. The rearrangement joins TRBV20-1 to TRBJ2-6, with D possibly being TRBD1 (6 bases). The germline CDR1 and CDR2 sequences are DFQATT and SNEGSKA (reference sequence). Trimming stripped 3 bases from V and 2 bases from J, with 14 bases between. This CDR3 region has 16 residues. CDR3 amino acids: CSASRPGETGANVLTF. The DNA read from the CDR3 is TGCAGTGCTAGTCGGCCAGGGGAGACTGGGGCCAACGTC.

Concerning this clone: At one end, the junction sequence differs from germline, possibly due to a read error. The CDR3 sequence: CSARGQGRSEQFF. Incomplete CDR3 DNA: TGCAGTGCCAGAGGACAGGGACGAAGTGAG. The chain employs TRBV20-1 and TRBJ2-1; 8 nucleotides agree with TRBD1. The read is 3 residues too short to cover the CDR3 end, so that end is filled in from the germline J gene. Germline CDR1 is DFQATT and CDR2 is SNEGSKA (reference sequence). The CDR3 covers 13 residues.

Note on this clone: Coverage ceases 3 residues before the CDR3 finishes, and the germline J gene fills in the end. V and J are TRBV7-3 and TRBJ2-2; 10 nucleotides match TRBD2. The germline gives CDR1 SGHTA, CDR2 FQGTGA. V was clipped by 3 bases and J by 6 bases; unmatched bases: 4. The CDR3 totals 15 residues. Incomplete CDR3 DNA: TGTGCCAGCAGCTTTAAAGCGGGGGGGCCCGGGGAG. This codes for CASSFKAGGPGE. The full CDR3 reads CASSFKAGGPGELFF.

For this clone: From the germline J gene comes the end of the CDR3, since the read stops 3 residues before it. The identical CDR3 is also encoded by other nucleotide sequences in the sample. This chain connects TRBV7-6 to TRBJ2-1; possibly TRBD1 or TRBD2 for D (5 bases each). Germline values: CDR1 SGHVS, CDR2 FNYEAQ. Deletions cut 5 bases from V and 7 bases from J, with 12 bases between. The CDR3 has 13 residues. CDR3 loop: CASSRGVGNEQFF. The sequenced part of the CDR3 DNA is TGTGCCAGCAGCCGAGGGGTAGGGAATGAG.

CDR3 bases read: TGTGCCAGCAGCAATCCGGGACAGGGGGCCGCCGGGGAG. It is translated as CASSNPGQGAAGE. Given in full, the CDR3 is CASSNPGQGAAGELFF. This chain connects TRBV7-3 to TRBJ2-2, with TRBD1 identical over 12 bases. The read comes to an end 3 residues before the CDR3 does, leaving the germline J gene to fill in the end. V lost 5 bases and J lost 6; bases outside the gene matches: 7. Per germline, CDR1 SGHTA and CDR2 FQGTGA. The CDR3 extends over 16 amino acids.

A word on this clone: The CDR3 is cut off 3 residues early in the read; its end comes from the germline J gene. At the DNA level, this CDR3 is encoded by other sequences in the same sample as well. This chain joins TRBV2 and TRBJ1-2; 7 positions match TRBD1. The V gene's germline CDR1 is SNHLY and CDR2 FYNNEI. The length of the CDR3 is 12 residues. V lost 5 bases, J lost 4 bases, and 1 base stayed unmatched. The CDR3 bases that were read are TGTGCCAGCAGTTGGGACAGCTATGGC. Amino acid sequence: CASSWDSYG. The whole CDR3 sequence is CASSWDSYGYTF.

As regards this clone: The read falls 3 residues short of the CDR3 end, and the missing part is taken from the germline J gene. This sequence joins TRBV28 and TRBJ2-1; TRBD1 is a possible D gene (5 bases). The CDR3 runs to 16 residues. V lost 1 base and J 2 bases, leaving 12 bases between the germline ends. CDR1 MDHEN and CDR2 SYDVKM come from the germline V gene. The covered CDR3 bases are TGTGCCAGCAGTTTATCTGGGGCAGGCGCCTACAATGAG. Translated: CASSLSGAGAYNE. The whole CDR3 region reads CASSLSGAGAYNEQFF.

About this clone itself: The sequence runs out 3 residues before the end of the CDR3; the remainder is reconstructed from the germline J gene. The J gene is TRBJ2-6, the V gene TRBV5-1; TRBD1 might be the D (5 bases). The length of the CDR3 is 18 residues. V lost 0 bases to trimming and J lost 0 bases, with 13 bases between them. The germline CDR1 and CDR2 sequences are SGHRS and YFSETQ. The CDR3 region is CASSLEGRVNSGANVLTF. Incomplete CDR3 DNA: TGCGCCAGCAGCTTGGAGGGCAGGGTTAACTCTGGGGCCAACGTC.

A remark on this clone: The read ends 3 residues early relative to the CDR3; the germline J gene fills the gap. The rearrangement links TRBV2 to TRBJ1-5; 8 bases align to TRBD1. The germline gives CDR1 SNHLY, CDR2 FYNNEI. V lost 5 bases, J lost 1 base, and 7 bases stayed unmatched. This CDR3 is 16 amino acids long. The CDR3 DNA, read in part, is TGTGCCAGCAGTCCACAGGGGGGCCGCAGCAATCAGCCC. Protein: CASSPQGGRSNQP. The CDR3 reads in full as CASSPQGGRSNQPQHF.

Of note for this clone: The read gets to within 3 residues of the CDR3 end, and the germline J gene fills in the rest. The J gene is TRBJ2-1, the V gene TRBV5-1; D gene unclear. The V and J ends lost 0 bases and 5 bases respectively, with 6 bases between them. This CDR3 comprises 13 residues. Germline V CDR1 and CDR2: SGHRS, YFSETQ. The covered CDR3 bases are TGCGCCAGCAGCTTGGACATGAACAATGAG. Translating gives CASSLDMNNE. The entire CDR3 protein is CASSLDMNNEQFF.

CDR3 bases read: TGTGCCAGCAGTGCCGGTGGCTCCTACAATGAG. This codes for CASSAGGSYNE. The whole CDR3 reads CASSAGGSYNEQFF. This rearrangement joins TRBV6-1 to TRBJ2-1; no clear D. The read stops 3 residues short of the end of the CDR3; the missing end is completed from the germline J gene. CDR3 length: 14 residues. Between the trimmed V and J ends, which lost 4 bases and 0 bases, there was a span of 7 bases. Looked up from germline, CDR1 is MNHNS and CDR2 is SASEGT.

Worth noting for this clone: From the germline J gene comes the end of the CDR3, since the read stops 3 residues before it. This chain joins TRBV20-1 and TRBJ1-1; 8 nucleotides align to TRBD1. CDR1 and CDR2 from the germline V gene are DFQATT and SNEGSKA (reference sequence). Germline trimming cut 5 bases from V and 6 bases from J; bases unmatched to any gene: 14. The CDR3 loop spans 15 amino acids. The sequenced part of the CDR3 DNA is TGCAGTGCTCTACACATACAGGGGGTTTTATCTGAA. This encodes CSALHIQGVLSE. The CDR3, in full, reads CSALHIQGVLSEAFF.

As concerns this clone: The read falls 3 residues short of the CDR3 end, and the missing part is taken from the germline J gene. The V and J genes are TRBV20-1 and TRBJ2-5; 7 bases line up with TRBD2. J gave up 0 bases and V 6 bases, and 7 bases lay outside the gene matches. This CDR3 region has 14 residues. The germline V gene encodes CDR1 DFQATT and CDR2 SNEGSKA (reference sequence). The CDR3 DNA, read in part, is TGCAGTGCAACTAGAGCGGGGAACCAAGAGACC. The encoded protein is CSATRAGNQET. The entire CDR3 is CSATRAGNQETQYF.

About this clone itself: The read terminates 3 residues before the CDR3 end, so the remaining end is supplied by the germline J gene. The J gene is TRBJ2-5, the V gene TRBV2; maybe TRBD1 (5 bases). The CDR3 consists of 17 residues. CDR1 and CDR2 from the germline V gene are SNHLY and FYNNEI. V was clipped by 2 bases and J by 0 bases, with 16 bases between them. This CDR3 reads CASSEMSVRANQETQYF. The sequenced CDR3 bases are TGTGCCAGCAGTGAAATGTCGGTCAGGGCAAACCAAGAGACC.

CDR3 amino acids: CASRRLAGEDEQFF. The CDR3 DNA, read in part, is TGCGCCAGCCGACGACTAGCGGGAGAGGATGAG. The chain recombines TRBV10-2 with TRBJ2-1; 12 bases agree with TRBD2. The read is 3 residues too short to cover the CDR3 end, so that end is filled in from the germline J gene. The CDR3 loop spans 14 amino acids. V lost 8 bases to trimming and J lost 8 bases; unmatched junction nucleotides: 7. The germline CDR1 and CDR2 sequences are WSHSY and SAAADI.

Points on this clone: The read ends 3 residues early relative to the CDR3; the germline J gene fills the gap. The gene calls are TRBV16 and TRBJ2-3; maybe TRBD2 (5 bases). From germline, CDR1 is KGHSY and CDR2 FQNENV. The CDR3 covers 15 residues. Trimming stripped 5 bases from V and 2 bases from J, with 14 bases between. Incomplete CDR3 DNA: TGTGCCAGCAGCGAGGGCAGTTGGGTCACAGATACG. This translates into CASSEGSWVTDT. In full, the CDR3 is CASSEGSWVTDTQYF.

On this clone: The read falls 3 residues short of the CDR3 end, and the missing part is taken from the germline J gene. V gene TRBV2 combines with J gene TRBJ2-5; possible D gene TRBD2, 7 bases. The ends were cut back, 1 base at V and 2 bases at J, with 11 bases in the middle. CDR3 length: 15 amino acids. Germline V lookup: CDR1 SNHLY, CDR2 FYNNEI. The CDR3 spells CASSEEGGAQETQYF. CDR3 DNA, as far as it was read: TGTGCCAGCAGTGAAGAAGGGGGGGCTCAAGAGACC.

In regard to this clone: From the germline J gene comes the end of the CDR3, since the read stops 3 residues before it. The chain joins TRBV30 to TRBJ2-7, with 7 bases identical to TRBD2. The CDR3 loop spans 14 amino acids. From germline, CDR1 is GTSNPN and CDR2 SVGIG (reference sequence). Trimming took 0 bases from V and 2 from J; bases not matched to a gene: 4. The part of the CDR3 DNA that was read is TGTGCCTGGAGTGTAATGGCGGGAGCCTACGAG. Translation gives CAWSVMAGAYE. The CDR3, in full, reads CAWSVMAGAYEQYF.

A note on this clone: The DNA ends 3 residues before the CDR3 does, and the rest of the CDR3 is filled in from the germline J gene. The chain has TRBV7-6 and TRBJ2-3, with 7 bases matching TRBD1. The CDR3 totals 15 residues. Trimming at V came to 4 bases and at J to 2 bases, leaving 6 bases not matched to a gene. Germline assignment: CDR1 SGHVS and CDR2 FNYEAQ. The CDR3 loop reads CASSSGQWFTDTQYF. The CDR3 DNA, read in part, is TGTGCCAGCAGCTCGGGACAGTGGTTCACAGATACG.

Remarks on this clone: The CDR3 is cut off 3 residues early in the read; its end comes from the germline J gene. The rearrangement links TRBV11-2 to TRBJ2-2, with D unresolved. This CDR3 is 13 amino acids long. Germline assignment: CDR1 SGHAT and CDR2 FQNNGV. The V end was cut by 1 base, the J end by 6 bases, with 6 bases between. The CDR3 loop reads CASSLGASGELFF. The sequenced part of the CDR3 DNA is TGTGCCAGCAGCTTAGGAGCTTCCGGGGAG.

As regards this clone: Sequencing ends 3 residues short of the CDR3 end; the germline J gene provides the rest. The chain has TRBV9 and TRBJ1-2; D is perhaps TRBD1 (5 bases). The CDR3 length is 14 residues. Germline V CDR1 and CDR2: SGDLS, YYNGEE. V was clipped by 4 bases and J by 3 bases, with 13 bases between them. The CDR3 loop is CASSSRGGDYGYTF. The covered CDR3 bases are TGTGCCAGCAGCTCCCGCGGAGGGGACTATGGC.

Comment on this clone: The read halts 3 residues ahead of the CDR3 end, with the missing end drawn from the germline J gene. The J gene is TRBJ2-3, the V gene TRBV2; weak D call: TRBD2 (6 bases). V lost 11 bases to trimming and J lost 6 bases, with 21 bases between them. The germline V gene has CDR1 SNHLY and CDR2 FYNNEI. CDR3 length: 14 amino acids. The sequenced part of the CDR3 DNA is TGTGCCGTGGAGGAGGGCTCAATATCTGATACG. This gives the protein CAVEEGSISDT. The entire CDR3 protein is CAVEEGSISDTQYF.

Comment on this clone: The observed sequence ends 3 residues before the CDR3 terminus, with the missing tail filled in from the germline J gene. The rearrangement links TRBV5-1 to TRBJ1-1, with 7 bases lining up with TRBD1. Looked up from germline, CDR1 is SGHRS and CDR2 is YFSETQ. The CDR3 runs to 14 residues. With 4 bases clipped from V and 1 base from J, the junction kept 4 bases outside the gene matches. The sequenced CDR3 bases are TGCGCCAGCAGCATGACAGGGACGAACACTGAA. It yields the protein CASSMTGTNTE. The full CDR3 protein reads CASSMTGTNTEAFF.

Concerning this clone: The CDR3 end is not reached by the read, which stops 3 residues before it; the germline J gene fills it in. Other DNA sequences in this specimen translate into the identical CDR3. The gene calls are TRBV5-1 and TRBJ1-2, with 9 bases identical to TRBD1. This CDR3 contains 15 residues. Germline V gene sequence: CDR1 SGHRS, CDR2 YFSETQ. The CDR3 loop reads CASSLGTGRDWGYTF. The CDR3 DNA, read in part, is TGCGCCAGCAGCTTAGGGACAGGGAGAGATTGGGGC.

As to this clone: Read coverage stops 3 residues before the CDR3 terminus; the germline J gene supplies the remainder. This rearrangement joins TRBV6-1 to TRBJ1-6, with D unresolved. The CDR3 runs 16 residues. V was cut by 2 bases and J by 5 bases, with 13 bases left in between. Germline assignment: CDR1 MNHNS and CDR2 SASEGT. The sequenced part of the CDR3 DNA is TGTGCCAGCAGTGAACGTGGTTCGGTAGATAATTCACCC. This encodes CASSERGSVDNSP. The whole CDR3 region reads CASSERGSVDNSPLHF.